The 21 T cell receptor beta chains below come from one sample, sequenced in a study of blood T cell repertoires in COVID-19 (dated by TCRdb to 2019 to 2021). The library was made by the immunoSEQ multiplex PCR assay. TCRdb re-hosts the immuneACCESS table, in-frame sequences only. Its copies lack some clones; in the studies checked, an unresolved V gene accounts for under half of them, and the cause for the rest is not known. The sample records around 250,000 clones, about 90% of which are singletons. Together, the top ten hold 5.5% to 6.5% of the sample. The sequenced material came from peripheral blood. The origin of the receptors is a man in his 60s with acute or convalescent COVID-19.

The rearrangement uses TRBV30 and TRBJ1-1; D gene unclear. Trimming cost V 7 bases and J 3 bases, with 15 bases left between them. The CDR3 is 13 residues long. Germline values: CDR1 GTSNPN, CDR2 SVGIG (reference sequence). CDR3 DNA: TGTGCCTTAAACTTGAATCCGGACACTGAAGCTTTCTTT. This sequence encodes CALNLNPDTEAFF.

The genes are TRBV4-2 and TRBJ2-7, with a possible D match to TRBD2 (5 bases). Germline V CDR1 and CDR2: LGHNA, YNFKEQ. This CDR3 has 14 amino acids. V was shortened by 0 bases and J by 6 bases, with 12 bases between the two germline ends. CDR3 region: CASSQDRGQGEQYF. The CDR3 DNA follows: TGTGCCAGCAGCCAAGATCGAGGGCAAGGCGAGCAGTACTTC.

Worth noting for this clone: Compared with germline, one end of the junction differs, possibly owing to a read error. V and J are TRBV2 and TRBJ2-1; 10 positions agree with TRBD2. The germline CDR1 and CDR2 sequences are SNHLY and FYNNEI. This CDR3 is built from 14 residues. The CDR3 DNA is TGTGCGAGCAAAAAACTAGCGGGAAGCAATGAGCAGTTCTTC. Translating gives CASKKLAGSNEQFF.

The chain recombines TRBV3-1 (or the pseudogene TRBV3-2) with TRBJ1-4; TRBD1 agrees at 10 bases. Unmatched junction bases numbered 3, after V lost 4 bases and J lost 1 base. CDR3 length: 16 amino acids. From germline, CDR1 is LGHDT and CDR2 YNNKEL (reference sequence). CDR3 region: CASSPGTGETNEKLFF. CDR3 coding DNA: TGTGCCAGCAGCCCCGGGACAGGGGAAACTAATGAAAAACTGTTTTTT.

This sequence joins TRBV5-5 and TRBJ2-7; 10 bases fit TRBD1. The CDR3 length is 17 residues. Trimming removed 4 bases from V and 5 bases from J; junction bases left unmatched: 15. Germline-derived CDR1 and CDR2 are SGHKS and YYEKEE (reference sequence). CDR3 in amino acids: CASSRRDRGAQLDEQYF. In DNA form, the CDR3 reads TGTGCCAGCAGCCGCCGGGACAGGGGAGCGCAATTAGACGAGCAGTACTTC.

The CDR3 loop reads CASSILAVSYNEQFF. The CDR3 nucleotides read TGTGCCAGTAGTATACTAGCGGTATCCTACAATGAGCAGTTCTTC. The gene calls are TRBV19 and TRBJ2-1, with 7 bases lining up with TRBD2. There are 15 residues in the CDR3. Germline-derived CDR1 and CDR2 are LNHDA and SQIVND (reference sequence). Losses at the gene ends were 2 bases for V and 1 base for J; bases not matched to a gene: 2. The full variable domain, with the rest looked up from reference TRBV19 and TRBJ2-1, is DGGITQSPKYLFRKEGQNVTLSCEQNLNHDAMYWYRQDPGQGLRLIYYSQIVNDFQKGDIAEGYSVSREKKESFPLTVTSAQKNPTAFYLCASSILAVSYNEQFFGPGTRLTVL.

This clone was seen just once. The chain combines TRBV11-3 with TRBJ2-1; a possible D gene is TRBD1 (6 bases). Trimming pared 6 bases from V and 4 bases from J, leaving 16 bases between. Germline V gene lookup returns CDR1 SGHNT and CDR2 YENEEA. CDR3 length: 15 amino acids. The CDR3, as DNA: TGTGCCAGCAGTTGGACAGCTTCGCCGTACAATGAGCAGTTCTTC. Translated: CASSWTASPYNEQFF.

The chain joins TRBV25-1 to TRBJ2-5; D is ambiguous. The germline gives CDR1 MGHDK, CDR2 SYGVNS. The CDR3 runs 15 residues. The germline V and J ends were trimmed by 1 base and 3 bases, with 12 bases remaining between them. The CDR3 region is CASSEWVGREETQYF. DNA of the CDR3: TGTGCCAGCAGTGAATGGGTAGGTCGGGAAGAGACCCAGTACTTC. Full variable domain (missing parts from reference TRBV25-1 and TRBJ2-5): EADIYQTPRYLVIGTGKKITLECSQTMGHDKMYWYQQDPGMELHLIHYSYGVNSTEKGDLSSESTVSRIRTEHFPLTLESARPSHTSQYLCASSEWVGREETQYFGPGTRLLVL.

The V call is TRBV28, the J call TRBJ2-7; D call uncertain. The CDR3 has 13 residues. The germline V gene encodes CDR1 MDHEN and CDR2 SYDVKM. Trimming removed 2 bases from V and 5 bases from J, with 10 bases in between. The CDR3: CASSLPGIDEQYF. Written as DNA, the CDR3 is TGTGCCAGCAGTTTACCGGGTATCGACGAGCAGTACTTC.

The chain recombines TRBV7-2 with TRBJ2-2; 9 bases agree with TRBD2. The J segment lost 13 bases and the V segment lost 4 bases, leaving 16 bases of the junction unmatched. The germline V gene encodes CDR1 SGHTA and CDR2 FQGNSA. CDR3 length: 16 amino acids. The CDR3 DNA reads TGTGCCAGCAGCTCTCCCGGGGCGGGAGGGCCCCGGAGGCTGTTTTTT. It encodes CASSSPGAGGPRRLFF.

The rearrangement links TRBV4-3 to TRBJ2-7; 10 nucleotides match TRBD2. Germline V gene data show CDR1 as LGHNA and CDR2 as YSLEER. The CDR3 sequence is 16 residues long. V lost 3 bases, J lost 7 bases, and 12 bases stayed unmatched. CDR3 coding DNA: TGCGCCAGCAGCCACTGGGGGCTAGCGGGAGTAAGTGAGCAGTACTTC. Amino acids: CASSHWGLAGVSEQYF.

The chain combines TRBV30 with TRBJ1-6; maybe TRBD1 (5 bases). V gave up 7 bases and J gave up 9 bases, with 19 bases separating them. This CDR3 has 14 residues. CDR1 GTSNPN and CDR2 SVGIG come from the germline V gene (reference sequence). The CDR3 region is CASDSEETFSPLHF. The CDR3 coding sequence is TGTGCCTCTGACAGTGAGGAAACTTTTTCACCCCTCCACTTT.

Here the CDR3 reads CASSGGAGANTEAFF. The CDR3 DNA reads as TGTGCCAGCAGTGGCGGGGCCGGTGCGAACACTGAAGCTTTCTTT. The chain is built from TRBV28 and TRBJ1-1, with D tentatively TRBD1 (5 bases). V dropped 5 bases and J dropped 1 base, with 14 bases sitting between them. Germline-derived CDR1 and CDR2 are MDHEN and SYDVKM. CDR3 length: 15 residues.

The chain is built from TRBV30 and TRBJ1-4; D perhaps matches TRBD1 (5 bases). This CDR3 is 13 amino acids long. Germline CDR1 is GTSNPN and CDR2 is SVGIG (reference sequence). The CDR3 DNA follows: TGTGCTAACAGGAGGGCCCGGAGTGAAAAACTGTTTTTT. It translates to CANRRARSEKLFF.

The sample holds a few counts of this clone. The chain carries TRBV28 and TRBJ1-2; tentatively, D is TRBD1 (5 bases). Germline V lookup: CDR1 MDHEN, CDR2 SYDVKM. The CDR3 runs to 13 residues. V lost 2 bases and J lost 2, with 6 bases in between. CDR3 DNA: TGTGCCAGCAGTTTACAGGGAAACTATGGCTACACCTTC. Protein: CASSLQGNYGYTF.

This clone appeared once. The J gene is TRBJ2-7, the V gene TRBV30, with 10 bases that match TRBD1. This CDR3 has 15 residues. Germline V gene sequence: CDR1 GTSNPN, CDR2 SVGIG (reference sequence). The V gene end was trimmed by 1 base and the J gene end by 0 bases; junction bases not matched to a gene: 3. CDR3 loop: CAWSAGQGFSYEQYF. The CDR3 bases are TGTGCCTGGAGTGCGGGACAGGGGTTCTCCTACGAGCAGTACTTC.

The V gene is TRBV19, the J gene TRBJ2-7; 10 bases are a match to TRBD2. Germline V lookup: CDR1 LNHDA, CDR2 SQIVND (reference sequence). The length of the CDR3 is 14 residues. With V trimmed by 10 bases and J by 3 bases, 9 bases remained unmatched. The CDR3 protein is CATSTGTSDYEQYF. The DNA for the CDR3 is TGTGCCACAAGTACCGGGACTAGCGACTACGAGCAGTACTTC.

The V gene is TRBV24-1, the J gene TRBJ1-2; TRBD1 matches 9 bases. The trim removed 4 bases at V and 8 bases at J, leaving 7 bases unmatched. The CDR3 sequence is 14 residues long. CDR1 and CDR2 (germline): KGHDR, SFDVKD. CDR3 residues: CATSDPRTGEGYTF. The CDR3 region has the DNA TGTGCCACCAGTGACCCGCGGACAGGGGAGGGCTACACCTTC.

Points on this clone: Other DNA sequences in the same sample also yield this CDR3. The chain joins TRBV18 to TRBJ1-2; D gene uncertain. Trimming removed 1 base at V and 3 bases at J, with 6 bases between. Germline V gives CDR1 KGHSH, CDR2 LQKENI. CDR3 size: 13 residues. The DNA for the CDR3 is TGTGCCAGCTCACCACAGGGAGACTATGGCTACACCTTC. This gives the protein CASSPQGDYGYTF.

The J gene is TRBJ2-7, the V gene TRBV29-1; D is perhaps TRBD2 (6 bases). The CDR3 is 13 residues long. V dropped 4 bases and J dropped 5 bases, with 15 bases sitting between them. Germline CDR1 and CDR2: SQVTM and ANQGSEA. CDR3 in DNA: TGCAGCGTTGTACCAGGGAGGTTCGACGAGCAGTACTTC. Translated: CSVVPGRFDEQYF.

The chain couples TRBV28 to TRBJ2-5; 10 positions match TRBD1. Germline CDR1 reads MDHEN; CDR2 reads SYDVKM. CDR3 size: 13 residues. V dropped 10 bases and J dropped 4; count of bases not matched to a gene: 6. CDR3 in amino acids: CATTRDRGETQYF. Written as DNA, the CDR3 is TGTGCCACCACCCGGGACAGGGGAGAGACCCAGTACTTC.